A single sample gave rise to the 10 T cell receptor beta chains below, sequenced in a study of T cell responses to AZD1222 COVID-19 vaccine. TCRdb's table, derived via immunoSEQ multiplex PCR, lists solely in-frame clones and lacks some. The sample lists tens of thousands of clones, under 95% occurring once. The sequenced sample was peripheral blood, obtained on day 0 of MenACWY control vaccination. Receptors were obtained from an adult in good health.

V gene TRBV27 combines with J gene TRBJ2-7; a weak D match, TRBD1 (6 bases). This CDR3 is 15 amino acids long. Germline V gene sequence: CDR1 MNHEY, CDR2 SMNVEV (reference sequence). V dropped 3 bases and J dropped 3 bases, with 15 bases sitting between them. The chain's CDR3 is CASSLDSFGLYEQYF. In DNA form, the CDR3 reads TGTGCCAGCAGTTTGGACAGCTTCGGGCTCTACGAGCAGTACTTC.

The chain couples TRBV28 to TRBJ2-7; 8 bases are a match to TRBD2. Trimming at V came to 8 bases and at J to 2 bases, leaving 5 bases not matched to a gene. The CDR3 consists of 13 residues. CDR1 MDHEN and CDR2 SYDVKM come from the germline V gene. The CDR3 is CASGTSGPYEQYF. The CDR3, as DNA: TGTGCCAGCGGTACTAGCGGCCCCTACGAGCAGTACTTC.

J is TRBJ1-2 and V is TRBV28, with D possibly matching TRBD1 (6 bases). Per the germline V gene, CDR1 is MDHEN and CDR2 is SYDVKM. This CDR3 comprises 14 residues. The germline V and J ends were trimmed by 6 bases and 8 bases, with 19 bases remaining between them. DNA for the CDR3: TGTGCCAGCAGCAACGTCGAACAGGGCTGGGGCTACACCTTC. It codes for CASSNVEQGWGYTF.

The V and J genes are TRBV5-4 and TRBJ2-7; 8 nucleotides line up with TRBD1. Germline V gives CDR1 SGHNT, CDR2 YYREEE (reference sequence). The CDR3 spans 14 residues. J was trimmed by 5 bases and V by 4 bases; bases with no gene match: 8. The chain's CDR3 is CASSPRTGRNEQYF. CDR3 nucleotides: TGTGCCAGCAGCCCGCGGACAGGGCGGAACGAGCAGTACTTC.

This chain's CDR3 is CASSLRVGGNEKLFF. The CDR3 bases are TGTGCCAGCAGTTTGAGGGTGGGGGGTAATGAAAAACTGTTTTTT. The V gene is TRBV27, the J gene TRBJ1-4; possible D gene TRBD1, 5 bases. Between the trimmed V and J ends, which lost 3 bases and 4 bases, there was a span of 12 bases. This CDR3 has 15 residues. Per germline, CDR1 MNHEY and CDR2 SMNVEV (reference sequence).

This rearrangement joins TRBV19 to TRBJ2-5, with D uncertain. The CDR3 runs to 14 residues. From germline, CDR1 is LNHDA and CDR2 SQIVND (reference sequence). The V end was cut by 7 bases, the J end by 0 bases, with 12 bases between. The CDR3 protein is CASNNRGYQETQYF. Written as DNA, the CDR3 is TGTGCCAGTAATAATCGAGGATACCAAGAGACCCAGTACTTC.

CDR3 nucleotides: TGTGCCAGCAGTTTAAGGGCTTGGAGGGTCGGAAAACTGTTTTTT. It translates to CASSLRAWRVGKLFF. This sequence joins TRBV28 and TRBJ1-4; no firm D call. The germline CDR1 and CDR2 sequences are MDHEN and SYDVKM. The CDR3 is 15 residues long. The ends were cut back, 2 bases at V and 10 bases at J, with 17 bases in the middle.

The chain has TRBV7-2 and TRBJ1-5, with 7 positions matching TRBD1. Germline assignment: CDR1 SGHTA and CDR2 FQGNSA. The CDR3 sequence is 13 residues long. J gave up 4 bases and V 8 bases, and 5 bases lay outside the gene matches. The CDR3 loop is CASGQDYNQPQHF. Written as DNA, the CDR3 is TGTGCCAGCGGACAGGATTATAATCAGCCCCAGCATTTT.

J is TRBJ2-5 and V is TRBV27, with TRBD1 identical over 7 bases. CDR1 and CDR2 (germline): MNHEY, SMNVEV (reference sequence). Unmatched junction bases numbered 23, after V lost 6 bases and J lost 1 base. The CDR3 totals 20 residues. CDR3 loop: CASRINRGTVAGLVQETQYF. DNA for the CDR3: TGTGCCAGCAGGATCAACAGGGGAACGGTAGCAGGGTTAGTCCAAGAGACCCAGTACTTC.

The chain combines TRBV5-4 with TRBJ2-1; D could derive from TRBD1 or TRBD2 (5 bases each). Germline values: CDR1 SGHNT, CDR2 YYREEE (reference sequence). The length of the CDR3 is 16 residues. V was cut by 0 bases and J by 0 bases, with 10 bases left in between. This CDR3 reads CASSLGGRNSYNEQFF. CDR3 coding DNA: TGTGCCAGCAGCTTGGGGGGGAGAAACTCCTACAATGAGCAGTTCTTC.